Described below is a single TCR beta chain sequence and its context. Its antigen is currently unknown. The V segment lost 4 bases and the J segment 0 bases; nucleotides outside the gene matches: 6. The germline CDR1 and CDR2 sequences are SGHRS and YFSETQ. The CDR3 loop spans 16 amino acids. PCR employed 60 Vbeta and 13 Jbeta primers. Sequencing was performed with immunoSEQ multiplex PCR; in TCRdb, only in-frame clones are kept and a portion is missing. The sample has about 190,000 clones, roughly four fifths seen once; the top ten hold 3.4%. The entry originates in a study of cytomegalovirus exposure and HLA in healthy donors. Study-wide findings and caveats: A previous analysis found most TCR beta V segments productive roughly 90% or roughly 30% of the time. The authors later linked a missense DCLRE1C variant to TCR beta V- and J-gene trimming. Reportedly, HLA-A and HLA-B alleles of most subjects were accurately predicted from TCR beta. Exclusion as indistinguishable affected some V segments, including TRBV6-2 and TRBV6-3.

The rearrangement links TRBV5-1 to TRBJ2-1, with 8 bases lining up with TRBD1. The material sequenced was PBMCs. The TCR comes from a man aged 35 to 55 in good health and CMV-seropositive. The CDR3 here is CASSRQGSSSYNEQFF. The CDR3 DNA sequence: TGCGCCAGCAGCCGACAGGGGTCGAGCTCCTACAATGAGCAGTTCTTC.